Below, one T cell receptor (beta chain) is given with its context. Its antigen remains unidentified. Individuals having autoimmune disease history or systemic immunosuppression were not enrolled. The source of the sample is a study of OX40 agonist ivuxolimab in advanced cancers. Study context: With ivuxolimab, an agonistic anti-OX40 (CD134) antibody, patients were treated. General study results and limits: Averaging showed that CD8+ T cells had more expanded clones than CD4+ did. At 0.1 to 3.0 mg/kg and by week 6, clonal expansion occurred in CD4+ and CD8+ blood T cells.

Trimming took 0 bases from V and 4 from J, leaving 14 bases between them. From germline, CDR1 is SGHNT and CDR2 YYREEE (reference sequence). This CDR3 comprises 15 residues. The repertoire was sequenced with immunoSEQ multiplex PCR; TCRdb's copy has only in-frame clones and lacks some. This sample has tens of thousands of clones, with 60% to 80% found just once. The sample was CD4+ or CD8+ T cells sorted from blood, taken in a trial of the OX40 agonist ivuxolimab. This sequence joins TRBV5-4 and TRBJ2-7; D is possibly TRBD1 or TRBD2 (6 bases each). The source is an adult with an advanced solid tumor such as melanoma, head and neck, liver or kidney cancer. The CDR3, as DNA: TGTGCCAGCAGCTTGGCCTTTAGGGGGAGGTACGAGCAGTACTTC. It translates to CASSLAFRGRYEQYF.